These T cell receptor beta chains were read from a single sample in a study of OX40 agonist ivuxolimab in advanced cancers. Repertoires were generated with immunoSEQ multiplex PCR, while TCRdb's copy carries only in-frame clones and drops some. Among tens of thousands of clones, roughly nine tenths were seen once, and the ten largest hold roughly an eighth. The sample here was CD4+ or CD8+ T cells sorted from blood, taken in a trial of the OX40 agonist ivuxolimab. The receptors stem from an adult with an advanced solid tumor such as melanoma, head and neck, liver or kidney cancer. Both conserved end residues are part of each CDR3. D genes are given only for firm matches. Only some rows state a clone size, as once, few, many or a class for expanded clones.

d_call	clone_size	v_call	j_call	cdr3_aa	cdr3_nt
TRBD1	.	TRBV27	TRBJ2-6	CASSRRDRLSSGANVLTF	TGTGCCAGCAGCCGCCGGGACAGGCTAAGCTCTGGGGCCAACGTCCTGACTTTC
.	.	TRBV28	TRBJ1-2	CASSKRDYGYTF	TGTGCCAGCAGCAAAAGGGACTATGGCTACACCTTC
.	.	TRBV18	TRBJ2-7	CASSPVSTSYEQYF	TGTGCCAGCTCACCGGTCAGTACCTCCTACGAGCAGTACTTC
TRBD2	.	TRBV4-1	TRBJ2-7	CASSQALAGSKDEQYF	TGCGCCAGCAGCCAAGCCCTAGCGGGATCGAAAGACGAGCAGTACTTC
TRBD1	.	TRBV11-2	TRBJ1-1	CASSLFVSLGQGNAEAFF	TGTGCCAGCAGCTTATTTGTATCCCTGGGACAGGGGAACGCTGAAGCTTTCTTT
TRBD2	.	TRBV5-4	TRBJ2-5	CASRAGTSGRAQETQYF	TGTGCCAGCAGAGCCGGGACTAGCGGGAGGGCGCAAGAGACCCAGTACTTC
TRBD2	few	TRBV6-1	TRBJ2-3	CASSEFGGGDTQYF	TGTGCCAGCAGTGAATTTGGGGGGGGAGATACGCAGTATTTT
.	.	TRBV4-3	TRBJ1-1	CASSAGPSQGAEAFF	TGCGCCAGCAGCGCAGGTCCCTCACAGGGAGCTGAAGCTTTCTTT
.	.	TRBV21-1	TRBJ2-5	CASSHGGVHRSETQYF	TGTGCCAGCAGCCATGGAGGGGTCCATCGTTCGGAGACCCAGTACTTC
.	.	TRBV5-1	TRBJ1-6	CASSLGGGAYDNSPLHF	TGCGCCAGCAGCTTGGGCGGGGGGGCTTACGATAATTCACCCCTCCACTTT
.	.	TRBV5-6	TRBJ2-2	CASSLEVTSLTGELFF	TGTGCCAGCAGCTTAGAGGTGACTTCCCTAACCGGGGAGCTGTTTTTT
TRBD1	.	TRBV6-6	TRBJ1-2	CASSYGTDYGYTF	TGTGCCAGCAGTTACGGGACAGACTATGGCTACACCTTC
.	.	TRBV6-1	TRBJ2-5	CASSDQPALQETQYF	TGTGCCAGCAGTGATCAGCCAGCCCTCCAAGAGACCCAGTACTTC
.	.	TRBV7-9	TRBJ2-6	CASSLDSGANVLTF	TGTGCCAGCAGCTTGGACTCTGGGGCCAACGTCCTGACTTTC
.	.	TRBV28	TRBJ1-2	CASSENRVRGYTF	TGTGCCAGCAGTGAGAACAGGGTACGGGGCTACACCTTC
.	.	TRBV5-1	TRBJ2-1	CASSLDRVGWDEQFF	TGCGCCAGCAGCTTAGATAGGGTGGGTTGGGATGAGCAGTTCTTC
.	.	TRBV7-5	TRBJ2-3	CARTGRHPAGGPNTQYF	TGTGCCAGAACCGGGCGACATCCGGCGGGGGGGCCGAATACGCAGTATTTT
.	.	TRBV7-7	TRBJ1-4	CARTSGTIGGLDEKLFF	TGTGCTAGGACCTCGGGAACTATTGGAGGGTTGGATGAAAAACTGTTTTTT
TRBD1	.	TRBV14	TRBJ2-7	CASSPLTGVEQYF	TGTGCCAGCAGCCCATTGACAGGGGTGGAGCAGTACTTC
.	.	TRBV9	TRBJ1-3	CASSASTGLSGNTIYF	TGTGCCAGCAGCGCCTCGACAGGTTTGTCTGGAAACACCATATATTTT
TRBD2	.	TRBV28	TRBJ2-7	CASSRTSGASYEQYF	TGTGCCAGCAGCCGTACTAGCGGGGCCTCCTACGAGCAGTACTTC
.	.	TRBV6-1	TRBJ1-1	CASSPTAFEAFF	TGTGCCAGCAGCCCCACGGCGTTTGAAGCTTTCTTT
TRBD2	.	TRBV19	TRBJ2-7	CASSILAGTTYEQYF	TGTGCCAGTAGTATACTAGCGGGAACTACCTACGAGCAGTACTTC
.	.	TRBV19	TRBJ2-5	CASSIGRDQETQYF	TGTGCCAGTAGCATCGGACGTGATCAAGAGACCCAGTACTTC
TRBD1	.	TRBV9	TRBJ1-2	CASSFGQGRDGYTF	TGTGCCAGCAGCTTCGGACAGGGACGTGATGGCTACACCTTC
.	.	TRBV6-5	TRBJ1-4	CASSSYEKLFF	TGTGCCAGCAGTTCCTATGAAAAACTGTTTTTT
.	once	TRBV7-3	TRBJ2-6	CASSRQVAGANVLTF	TGTGCCAGCAGCCGACAGGTCGCTGGGGCCAACGTCCTGACTTTC
TRBD2	.	TRBV10-2	TRBJ2-3	CASSLTSVGTDTQYF	TGCGCCAGCAGTCTAACTAGCGTCGGCACAGATACGCAGTATTTT
TRBD2	.	TRBV6-1	TRBJ2-1	CASTTLAGGREEQFF	TGTGCCAGCACCACACTAGCGGGTGGGCGGGAGGAGCAGTTCTTC
.	.	TRBV2	TRBJ2-7	CASGTSNSGNEQYF	TGTGCCAGCGGGACGTCAAACTCGGGGAACGAGCAGTACTTC
TRBD2	.	TRBV7-9	TRBJ2-2	CASSLAASGGELFF	TGTGCCAGCAGCTTAGCGGCTAGCGGGGGGGAGCTGTTTTTT
.	.	TRBV2	TRBJ1-5	CASSGQSNQPQHF	TGTGCCAGCAGCGGACAGAGCAATCAGCCCCAGCATTTT
TRBD1	.	TRBV20-1	TRBJ2-1	CSAERDRAQFF	TGCAGTGCTGAACGGGACAGGGCGCAGTTCTTC
.	few	TRBV4-1	TRBJ1-6	CASSQEGTLLNPHF	TGCGCCAGCAGCCAAGAAGGGACCCTCCTTAACCCCCACTTT
.	.	TRBV5-6	TRBJ2-2	CASSLEFGQIKNTGELFF	TGTGCCAGCAGCTTGGAGTTTGGACAGATAAAGAACACCGGGGAGCTGTTTTTT
.	.	TRBV28	TRBJ1-5	CATHRRGQPQHF	TGTGCCACACACAGGAGGGGTCAGCCCCAGCATTTT
TRBD2	.	TRBV7-2	TRBJ2-1	CASSPRLAGGYNEQFF	TGTGCCAGCAGCCCTAGACTAGCGGGGGGATATAATGAGCAGTTCTTC
.	.	TRBV7-2	TRBJ2-7	CASSSQTGGGRSEQYF	TGTGCCAGCAGCTCCCAGACAGGAGGGGGTCGGAGCGAGCAGTACTTC
.	.	TRBV5-4	TRBJ1-1	CASSLGRNTEAFF	TGTGCCAGCAGCTTAGGCAGGAACACTGAAGCTTTCTTT
.	.	TRBV4-1	TRBJ2-3	CASSQERTLPDTQYF	TGCGCCAGCAGCCAAGAAAGGACCCTCCCAGATACGCAGTATTTT
.	.	TRBV27	TRBJ2-7	CASSLSQFRGDSAYEQYF	TGTGCCAGCAGTTTATCGCAGTTTCGGGGCGATTCCGCCTACGAGCAGTACTTC
TRBD1	.	TRBV6-5	TRBJ1-6	CASRYGDSPSGTLHF	TGTGCCAGCAGATACGGGGACAGCCCGTCTGGCACCCTCCACTTT
.	.	TRBV11-3	TRBJ2-7	CASSHRVPSDEQYF	TGTGCCAGCAGCCACAGGGTACCTTCCGACGAGCAGTACTTC
.	.	TRBV27	TRBJ1-6	CASSSQGFSDSPLHF	TGTGCCAGCAGTTCCCAGGGGTTTTCGGATTCACCCCTCCACTTT
TRBD2	.	TRBV7-9	TRBJ2-3	CASSRISGGTDTQYF	TGTGCCAGCAGCCGGATTAGCGGGGGCACAGATACGCAGTATTTT
.	.	TRBV7-2	TRBJ2-3	CASSSPTDTQYF	TGTGCCAGCAGCTCCCCCACAGATACGCAGTATTTT
.	.	TRBV5-1	TRBJ2-6	CASSLAGWGVQSTGANVLTF	TGCGCCAGCAGCTTGGCCGGGTGGGGAGTGCAGAGTACTGGGGCCAACGTCCTGACTTTC
TRBD1	.	TRBV11-3	TRBJ1-1	CASSLRGTGGDTEAFF	TGTGCCAGCAGCTTACGAGGTACAGGGGGGGACACTGAAGCTTTCTTT
.	.	TRBV9	TRBJ2-6	CASSVQGTGANVLTF	TGTGCCAGCAGCGTACAGGGTACTGGGGCCAACGTCCTGACTTTC
TRBD1	.	TRBV11-2	TRBJ1-6	CASSRQGYNSPLHF	TGTGCCAGCAGCCGACAGGGCTATAATTCACCCCTCCACTTT
.	.	TRBV5-1	TRBJ1-2	CASSLTSLGGYYGYTF	TGCGCCAGCAGCTTGACTTCTCTGGGGGGGTACTATGGCTACACCTTC
.	.	TRBV7-2	TRBJ1-1	CASSYEANTEAFF	TGTGCCAGCAGCTATGAGGCTAACACTGAAGCTTTCTTT
.	.	TRBV7-3	TRBJ1-2	CASSSPGGNYGYTF	TGTGCCAGCAGCTCGCCAGGAGGGAACTATGGCTACACCTTC
.	.	TRBV6-5	TRBJ1-1	CASRFSGARTEAFF	TGTGCCAGCCGTTTTTCGGGGGCGAGGACTGAAGCTTTCTTT